Below, 15 T cell receptor beta chains from the same sample are listed, as sequenced in a study of blood T cells in healthy people across ages. A second roughly 6 to 11 cycle PCR used barcoded and J-beta primers. A single record per CDR3 protein comes from TCRdb applying MiXCR to the 5' RACE reads. The sample yields 450,000 to 700,000 distinct CDR3 sequences, approximately 27% seen once. The sequencing sample was made of blood. These TCRs come from a woman in her 70s in good health.

This sequence joins TRBV4-3 and TRBJ2-2; D gene uncertain. V shed 5 bases and J shed 9 bases, with 22 bases lying between them. From germline, CDR1 is LGHNA and CDR2 YSLEER. The CDR3 is 16 amino acids. DNA for the CDR3: TGCGCCAGCAGCTCGGACCAAATCGTCGGTCCCCGGGAGCTGTTTTTT. Translating it yields CASSSDQIVGPRELFF.

The chain combines TRBV6-2 or TRBV6-3 with TRBJ1-5; D is perhaps TRBD1 (5 bases). The CDR3 totals 15 residues. Germline V gene sequence: CDR1 MNHEY, CDR2 SVGEGT. The V gene lost 6 bases and the J gene lost 4 bases, with 16 bases spanning the gap. CDR3 loop: CASRGAGSPNQPQHF. CDR3 bases: TGTGCCAGCAGAGGAGCAGGGAGCCCTAATCAGCCCCAGCATTTT.

This chain joins TRBV6-1 and TRBJ1-4; D remains unclear. Germline V gene sequence: CDR1 MNHNS, CDR2 SASEGT. The CDR3 is 15 residues long. With 0 bases removed from V and 0 bases from J, the gap between germline ends came to 5 bases. This chain's CDR3 is CASSEATTTNEKLFF. Written as DNA, the CDR3 is TGTGCCAGCAGTGAAGCCACAACAACTAATGAAAAACTGTTTTTT.

The rearrangement joins TRBV20-1 to TRBJ1-2, with 10 bases fitting TRBD1. Germline CDR1 and CDR2: DFQATT and SNEGSKA (reference sequence). V trimming: 8 bases; J trimming: 8 bases; junction bases outside the gene matches: 11. This CDR3 region has 13 residues. The CDR3 region has the DNA TGCAGTACCGGGACAGGGGATTTTGGAGGCTACACCTTC. Translated: CSTGTGDFGGYTF.

This clonotype was seen a handful of times. J is TRBJ1-4 and V is TRBV5-1; TRBD1 agrees at 8 bases. The V gene end was trimmed by 2 bases and the J gene end by 1 base; junction bases not matched to a gene: 4. Germline CDR1 SGHRS, CDR2 YFSETQ. This CDR3 has 16 residues. The CDR3 DNA reads as TGCGCCAGCAGCTTCAACACAGGGGGAACTAATGAAAAACTGTTTTTT. Translating it yields CASSFNTGGTNEKLFF. The variable domain in full, completed from reference TRBV5-1 and TRBJ1-4, reads KAGVTQTPRYLIKTRGQQVTLSCSPISGHRSVSWYQQTPGQGLQFLFEYFSETQRNKGNFPGRFSGRQFSNSRSEMNVSTLELGDSALYLCASSFNTGGTNEKLFFGSGTQLSVL.

The J gene is TRBJ2-1, the V gene TRBV12-3 or TRBV12-4; D perhaps matches TRBD2 (6 bases). There are 15 residues in the CDR3. Trimming cost V 3 bases and J 4 bases, with 13 bases left between them. This chain's CDR3 is CASSFSGRGYNEQFF. The DNA for the CDR3 is TGTGCCAGCAGTTTTTCAGGGCGGGGATACAATGAGCAGTTCTTC.

J is TRBJ2-4 and V is TRBV6-1, with 7 bases aligning to TRBD1. CDR3 length: 14 amino acids. CDR1 is MNHNS, CDR2 SASEGT, per germline. V lost 1 base, J lost 4 bases, and 1 base stayed unmatched. For the CDR3, the DNA is TGTGCCAGCAGTGAAGGGGACAGTAAAAACATTCAGTACTTC. Its translation is CASSEGDSKNIQYF.

The chain combines TRBV14 with TRBJ1-4; weak D call: TRBD1 (6 bases). The ends were cut back, 0 bases at V and 2 bases at J, with 13 bases in the middle. Germline assignment: CDR1 SGHDN and CDR2 FVKESK. The CDR3 runs 17 residues. Here the CDR3 reads CASSQERGARTNEKLFF. In DNA form, the CDR3 reads TGTGCCAGCAGCCAAGAAAGGGGGGCGAGGACTAATGAAAAACTGTTTTTT.

In its sample, this clonotype was seen a few times. V and J are TRBV4-2 and TRBJ2-2; D might be TRBD2 (7 bases). V lost 3 bases, J lost 5 bases, and 16 bases lay in between. The CDR3 contains 16 residues. Germline CDR1 and CDR2: LGHNA and YNFKEQ. This chain's CDR3 is CASSQVGASGTGELFF. The CDR3 coding sequence is TGTGCCAGCAGCCAGGTGGGGGCTAGCGGAACCGGGGAGCTGTTTTTT.

This chain connects TRBV20-1 to TRBJ1-4, with TRBD1 as a possible D gene (5 bases). The length of the CDR3 is 15 residues. In germline, CDR1 is DFQATT, CDR2 SNEGSKA (reference sequence). V was trimmed by 5 bases and J by 0 bases, leaving 13 bases between them. The CDR3 sequence: CSAGRGIATNEKLFF. CDR3 sequence (DNA): TGCAGTGCTGGGAGGGGTATCGCAACTAATGAAAAACTGTTTTTT.

CDR3 DNA: TGCGCCAGCAGCTTGGGACTAGCTGGACACAATGAGCAGTTCTTC. Encoded protein: CASSLGLAGHNEQFF. The rearrangement links TRBV5-1 to TRBJ2-1, with TRBD2 identical over 7 bases. CDR3 length equals 15 residues. CDR1 SGHRS and CDR2 YFSETQ come from the germline V gene. V dropped 0 bases and J dropped 5; count of bases not matched to a gene: 5.

The V gene is TRBV11-1, the J gene TRBJ1-1; possible D gene TRBD1, 5 bases. The germline CDR1 and CDR2 sequences are SGHAT and FQDESV (reference sequence). V shed 2 bases and J shed 0 bases, with 13 bases lying between them. CDR3 length: 16 amino acids. The CDR3 is CASSLRGFRMNTEAFF. The DNA of the CDR3 is TGTGCCAGCAGCTTAAGGGGTTTCCGTATGAACACTGAAGCTTTCTTT.

Only one count was recorded for this clonotype. In DNA form, the CDR3 reads TGTGCCAGCAGTGAGTGGGGGGCCTACAATGAGCAGTTCTTC. It codes for CASSEWGAYNEQFF. The chain combines TRBV6-1 with TRBJ2-1, with a possible D match to TRBD2 (6 bases). V lost 3 bases and J lost 2, with 8 bases in between. The CDR3 extends over 14 amino acids. Germline CDR1 and CDR2: MNHNS and SASEGT.

The chain employs TRBV6-6 and TRBJ1-1; TRBD1 is a possible D gene (6 bases). Per the germline V gene, CDR1 is MNHNY and CDR2 is SVGAGI (reference sequence). The CDR3 consists of 16 residues. Trimming removed 5 bases at V and 1 base at J, with 17 bases between. In DNA, the CDR3 is TGTGCCAGCAGTCTCAGAGGACAGTTGGGGAACACTGAAGCTTTCTTT. Amino acid sequence: CASSLRGQLGNTEAFF.

The chain couples TRBV6-4 to TRBJ1-6; D not resolved. The germline V and J ends were trimmed by 5 bases and 8 bases, with 10 bases remaining between them. CDR1 and CDR2 (germline): MRHNA, SNTAGT. The CDR3 has 13 amino acids. The CDR3 bases are TGTGCCAGCAGTAGGGTGGTGGATTCACCCCTCCACTTT. It yields the protein CASSRVVDSPLHF.